One and the same sample provided the 13 T cell receptor beta chains below, sequenced in a study of blood T cell repertoires in COVID-19. TCRdb's table, derived via immunoSEQ multiplex PCR, lists solely in-frame clones and lacks some. The table records around 140,000 clones, nearly 90% of them present only once. Sequenced sample: peripheral blood. The receptors shown here come from a man in his 70s with acute or convalescent COVID-19.

Details on this clone: Other nucleotide sequences in the sample specify the same CDR3. This rearrangement joins TRBV19 to TRBJ2-2; TRBD1 agrees at 8 bases. The J segment lost 3 bases and the V segment lost 3 bases, leaving 3 bases of the junction unmatched. CDR3 length equals 15 residues. Germline CDR1 reads LNHDA; CDR2 reads SQIVND (reference sequence). CDR3 sequence (DNA): TGTGCCAGTAGTATTCAGGGGGCAGACACCGGGGAGCTGTTTTTT. It codes for CASSIQGADTGELFF.

This clone was seen a single time. CDR3 residues: CASSLVGLAGVEQYF. As DNA, the CDR3 is TGCGCCAGCAGCTTGGTGGGACTAGCGGGAGTCGAGCAGTACTTC. The chain carries TRBV5-1 and TRBJ2-7; TRBD2 agrees at 14 bases. CDR1 SGHRS and CDR2 YFSETQ come from the germline V gene. V dropped 0 bases and J dropped 6; count of bases not matched to a gene: 2. This CDR3 contains 15 residues.

V usage is TRBV7-3 and J usage is TRBJ1-1; 12 nucleotides agree with TRBD1. The CDR3 is 16 residues long. Germline V gene sequence: CDR1 SGHTA, CDR2 FQGTGA. After removal of 2 bases from V and 6 bases from J, the junction contained 7 bases not matched to a gene. The CDR3: CASSLGTGGNRAEAFF. CDR3 bases: TGTGCCAGCAGCTTAGGGACAGGGGGCAATCGCGCTGAAGCTTTCTTT.

This sequence joins TRBV11-2 and TRBJ1-2; TRBD1 matches 8 bases. There are 14 residues in the CDR3. The V segment lost 5 bases and the J segment 4 bases; nucleotides outside the gene matches: 6. Germline V gene data show CDR1 as SGHAT and CDR2 as FQNNGV. This CDR3 reads CASSPRTGSYGYTF. CDR3 nucleotides: TGTGCCAGCAGCCCAAGGACAGGGAGCTATGGCTACACCTTC.

J is TRBJ2-6 and V is TRBV7-2; 9 bases are a match to TRBD1. The V gene end was trimmed by 4 bases and the J gene end by 7 bases; junction bases not matched to a gene: 5. The V gene's germline CDR1 is SGHTA and CDR2 FQGNSA. CDR3 length equals 15 residues. The DNA for the CDR3 is TGTGCCAGCAGCTCGGACAGGGGTTTTGCCAACGTCCTGACTTTC. It codes for CASSSDRGFANVLTF.

The genes are TRBV11-3 and TRBJ2-1; tentative D call: TRBD2 (5 bases). CDR1 and CDR2 (germline): SGHNT, YENEEA. The CDR3 sequence is 17 residues long. V gave up 0 bases and J gave up 0 bases, with 12 bases separating them. CDR3 nucleotides: TGTGCCAGCAGCTTAGATCACCCGGGGAGCTCCTACAATGAGCAGTTCTTC. Residues: CASSLDHPGSSYNEQFF.

The rearrangement uses TRBV12-3 or TRBV12-4 and TRBJ1-2, with 7 bases matching TRBD1. This CDR3 comprises 13 residues. The V segment lost 4 bases and the J segment 6 bases; nucleotides outside the gene matches: 5. The CDR3 nucleotides read TGTGCCAGCAGTTCAAACAGGGGCGATGGCTACACCTTC. Amino acid sequence: CASSSNRGDGYTF.

The chain joins TRBV6-5 to TRBJ1-1; D gene uncertain. Trimming pared 0 bases from V and 0 bases from J, leaving 8 bases between. Germline assignment: CDR1 MNHEY and CDR2 SVGAGI. The CDR3 contains 15 residues. The CDR3 DNA follows: TGTGCCAGCAGTTACTCATACAGACTGAACACTGAAGCTTTCTTT. This sequence encodes CASSYSYRLNTEAFF.

The rearrangement joins TRBV5-1 to TRBJ2-6; no clear D gene. Germline V gene lookup returns CDR1 SGHRS and CDR2 YFSETQ. Trimming shortened V by 5 bases and J by 0 bases, and 9 bases separated the two germline ends. This CDR3 comprises 15 residues. The CDR3: CASRAAFSGANVLTF. The DNA of the CDR3 is TGCGCCAGCAGGGCCGCATTCTCTGGGGCCAACGTCCTGACTTTC.

The rearrangement uses TRBV10-2 and TRBJ1-1; 7 nucleotides align to TRBD1. The ends lost 5 bases at V and 7 bases at J; junction bases unmatched: 10. Per germline, CDR1 WSHSY and CDR2 SAAADI. CDR3 size: 14 residues. The CDR3 DNA reads as TGCGCCAGCAGTTACGACACAGGGGAACTTGAAGCTTTCTTT. Translating it yields CASSYDTGELEAFF.

V is TRBV19 and J is TRBJ1-3, with TRBD1 matching over 7 bases. Trimming cost V 7 bases and J 0 bases; bases outside gene matches: 15. The CDR3 loop spans 18 amino acids. Looked up from germline, CDR1 is LNHDA and CDR2 is SQIVND (reference sequence). The CDR3 region has the DNA TGTGCCAGTATCCGTCGGGGGACAGATCCATTCTCTGGAAACACCATATATTTT. This encodes CASIRRGTDPFSGNTIYF.

In regard to this clone: The same CDR3 arises from other DNA sequences in this sample as well. CDR3 amino acids: CASSPGTGGNQPQHF. The CDR3 DNA reads as TGCGCCAGCAGCCCCGGGACAGGGGGCAATCAGCCCCAGCATTTT. The rearrangement links TRBV5-1 to TRBJ1-5; 10 nucleotides match TRBD1. Germline lookup yields CDR1 SGHRS and CDR2 YFSETQ. The length of the CDR3 is 15 residues. V trimming: 4 bases; J trimming: 2 bases; junction bases outside the gene matches: 3.

The gene calls are TRBV9 and TRBJ2-7; TRBD2 might be the D (5 bases). Germline V lookup: CDR1 SGDLS, CDR2 YYNGEE. The germline V and J ends were trimmed by 0 bases and 1 base, with 14 bases remaining between them. This CDR3 region has 16 residues. CDR3 region: CASSVGLGVESYEQYF. The DNA for the CDR3 is TGTGCCAGCAGCGTAGGGTTGGGAGTGGAGTCCTACGAGCAGTACTTC.